This T cell receptor beta chain was retrieved from a study of T cell repertoires in cytomegalovirus infection. This clonotype was recorded many times. TCRdb recomputed calls from the reads with MiXCR, one row per CDR3 protein. The table includes about 140,000 distinct CDR3 sequences, roughly 6% detected once. Sequencing used PBMCs. The origin of this receptor is a human donor in good health (CMV status not recorded). Some clones in this sample may be carry-over from other donors' samples.

In DNA, the CDR3 is TGTGCCAGCAGTTCGACTAGCGTCGGCGAGCAGTACTTC. This gives the protein CASSSTSVGEQYF. V usage is TRBV6-2 or TRBV6-3 and J usage is TRBJ2-7, with 8 bases matching TRBD2. The CDR3 contains 13 residues. Germline CDR1 is MNHEY and CDR2 is SVGEGT. The V and J ends lost 4 bases and 6 bases, in that order; junction bases with no gene match: 5.